Listed here are 26 T cell receptor beta chains from one sample, sequenced in a study of shared clonotypes between healthy human individuals. The assay was immunoSEQ multiplex PCR, and TCRdb's table has in-frame clones only and misses some. The sample contains 1.5 million to 2.5 million clones, approximately 94% of which appear only once. Naive-designated CD8 cells lacked CD45RO, were positively enriched for CCR7, and omitted terminally differentiated effector memory CD45RA+ cells. Sequencing input: naive CD8+ T cells sorted from blood. These TCRs come from a man between 18 and 29 years old in good health.

The chain combines TRBV30 with TRBJ2-3, with 8 bases matching TRBD2. With 2 bases clipped from V and 4 bases from J, the junction kept 8 bases outside the gene matches. The CDR3 consists of 15 residues. Germline CDR1 is GTSNPN and CDR2 is SVGIG (reference sequence). CDR3 nucleotide sequence: TGTGCCTGGAGTAAAACGGGGGGGCCGTCAGATACGCAGTATTTT. It translates to CAWSKTGGPSDTQYF.

This clone showed up just a few times. Other nucleotide sequences from this sample produce the same CDR3. This chain uses TRBV11-2 with TRBJ1-4; D unclear. V shed 0 bases and J shed 8 bases, with 7 bases lying between them. The CDR3 extends over 13 amino acids. Germline loops: CDR1 SGHAT, CDR2 FQNNGV. Here the CDR3 reads CASSLEVQEKLFF. The CDR3 coding sequence is TGTGCCAGCAGCTTAGAGGTACAAGAAAAACTGTTTTTT.

The rearrangement joins TRBV14 to TRBJ2-1, with 11 bases matching TRBD2. The V segment lost 6 bases and the J segment 5 bases; nucleotides outside the gene matches: 9. Germline V gene sequence: CDR1 SGHDN, CDR2 FVKESK. The CDR3 runs 16 residues. CDR3 DNA: TGTGCCAGCAGTTTTCGCCTAGCGGGGGGTGACAATGAGCAGTTCTTC. Translating gives CASSFRLAGGDNEQFF.

The chain joins TRBV6-6 to TRBJ2-5; TRBD1 matches at 8 bases. J lost 4 bases, V lost 6 bases, and 7 bases had no gene match. The length of the CDR3 is 14 residues. CDR1 is MNHNY and CDR2 is SVGAGI in the germline V gene (reference sequence). The CDR3, as DNA: TGTGCCAGCAGCCCGGACAGGGAAAGAGAGACCCAGTACTTC. It translates to CASSPDRERETQYF.

The J gene is TRBJ1-3, the V gene TRBV4-3; possible D gene TRBD1, 5 bases. Germline loops: CDR1 LGHNA, CDR2 YSLEER. This CDR3 spans 19 amino acids. V lost 0 bases, J lost 2 bases, and 20 bases lay in between. CDR3 amino acids: CASSQDTIRQLNPGNTIYF. The CDR3 bases are TGCGCCAGCAGCCAAGATACTATACGACAGCTCAACCCTGGAAACACCATATATTTT.

On this clone itself: Other DNA sequences in the same sample also yield this CDR3. CDR3 region: CASSHIGQGAYEQYF. The CDR3 coding sequence is TGTGCCAGCAGCCATATAGGACAGGGGGCCTACGAGCAGTACTTC. The rearrangement joins TRBV27 to TRBJ2-7; TRBD1 agrees at 10 bases. Per the germline V gene, CDR1 is MNHEY and CDR2 is SMNVEV (reference sequence). V gave up 6 bases and J gave up 2 bases; unmatched junction bases: 7. The CDR3 covers 15 residues.

The chain uses TRBV4-3 and TRBJ1-3; D not resolved. This CDR3 spans 16 amino acids. CDR1 is LGHNA, CDR2 YSLEER, per germline. V was shortened by 0 bases and J by 0 bases, with 9 bases between the two germline ends. The CDR3 nucleotides are TGCGCCAGCAGCCAAGATAGGTCCGACTCTGGAAACACCATATATTTT. This translates into CASSQDRSDSGNTIYF.

The V and J genes are TRBV25-1 and TRBJ1-2; 9 bases match TRBD1. With 2 bases clipped from V and 5 bases from J, the junction kept 9 bases outside the gene matches. The CDR3 is 16 amino acids. Germline loops: CDR1 MGHDK, CDR2 SYGVNS. The CDR3 spells CASSERLGQGPYGYTF. CDR3 DNA sequence: TGTGCCAGCAGTGAAAGACTGGGACAGGGACCATATGGCTACACCTTC.

The chain has TRBV5-4 and TRBJ1-2, with D maybe TRBD1 (6 bases). CDR1 and CDR2 (germline): SGHNT, YYREEE (reference sequence). The ends were cut back, 4 bases at V and 5 bases at J, with 15 bases in the middle. The CDR3 is 14 residues long. Written as DNA, the CDR3 is TGTGCCAGCAGCGGGGGCTGGGCGACTTATGGCTACACCTTC. As protein: CASSGGWATYGYTF.

The V and J genes are TRBV27 and TRBJ2-2; D may be TRBD1 (6 bases). Germline CDR1 reads MNHEY; CDR2 reads SMNVEV (reference sequence). Trimming stripped 6 bases from V and 5 bases from J, with 13 bases between. CDR3 length: 14 residues. CDR3 protein: CASSLMGATGELFF. The CDR3 region has the DNA TGTGCCAGCAGCCTCATGGGGGCGACCGGGGAGCTGTTTTTT.

The chain joins TRBV7-9 to TRBJ2-2, with D perhaps matching TRBD1 or TRBD2 (5 bases each). CDR1 and CDR2 from the germline V gene are SEHNR and FQNEAQ (reference sequence). CDR3 length: 17 amino acids. The V end lost 5 bases, the J end lost 4 bases, and 20 bases lay between the germline ends. CDR3 nucleotides: TGTGCCAGCAGCCCAACGTATGCAGGGACGGGCACCGGGGAGCTGTTTTTT. Translating gives CASSPTYAGTGTGELFF.

The CDR3 protein is CASSPQSHLNSGANVLTF. CDR3 DNA: TGCGCCAGCAGCCCCCAGTCCCACCTTAACTCTGGGGCCAACGTCCTGACTTTC. This chain links TRBV4-3 with TRBJ2-6; no definite D call. This CDR3 spans 18 amino acids. The ends were cut back, 4 bases at V and 0 bases at J, with 16 bases in the middle. Germline assignment: CDR1 LGHNA and CDR2 YSLEER.

The J gene is TRBJ2-7, the V gene TRBV6-6, with 9 bases fitting TRBD1. Trimming removed 6 bases from V and 2 bases from J; junction bases left unmatched: 8. This CDR3 region has 15 residues. Germline CDR1 is MNHNY and CDR2 is SVGAGI (reference sequence). The CDR3 here is CASREPGQGTYEQYF. CDR3 sequence (DNA): TGTGCCAGCAGGGAACCGGGACAGGGAACCTACGAGCAGTACTTC.

This clone occurred once. V and J are TRBV4-1 and TRBJ2-7; weak D call: TRBD2 (6 bases). The V and J ends lost 3 bases and 6 bases respectively, with 12 bases between them. Germline V CDR1 and CDR2: MGHRA, YSYEKL. There are 13 residues in the CDR3. DNA for the CDR3: TGCGCCAGCAGCCAGTGGTCGGGAGCCGAGCAGTACTTC. This codes for CASSQWSGAEQYF.

The chain joins TRBV18 to TRBJ2-1; perhaps TRBD2 as D (5 bases). Germline CDR1 and CDR2: KGHSH and LQKENI. V was trimmed by 1 base and J by 3 bases, leaving 10 bases between them. The CDR3 has 15 residues. This chain's CDR3 is CASSPLVEVYNEQFF. The CDR3 DNA is TGTGCCAGCTCACCACTCGTGGAGGTCTACAATGAGCAGTTCTTC.

V is TRBV13 and J is TRBJ2-1; 12 bases agree with TRBD2. Trimming took 3 bases from V and 3 from J; bases not matched to a gene: 12. CDR3 length equals 19 residues. Germline-derived CDR1 and CDR2 are PRHDT and FYEKMQ (reference sequence). The CDR3 here is CASSFGRGRTSGDYNEQFF. The CDR3 bases are TGTGCCAGCAGCTTCGGCAGGGGGCGGACTAGCGGGGACTACAATGAGCAGTTCTTC. The variable domain in full, completed from reference TRBV13 and TRBJ2-1, reads AAGVIQSPRHLIKEKRETATLKCYPIPRHDTVYWYQQGPGQDPQFLISFYEKMQSDKGSIPDRFSAQQFSDYHSELNMSSLELGDSALYFCASSFGRGRTSGDYNEQFFGPGTRLTVL.

This chain joins TRBV7-9 and TRBJ1-1, with a tentative D call TRBD1 (6 bases). Germline CDR1 and CDR2: SEHNR and FQNEAQ (reference sequence). The CDR3 sequence is 15 residues long. Trimming left V 2 bases short and J 0 bases short, with 10 bases between. CDR3 sequence (DNA): TGTGCCAGCAGCTTACCGGGACACCTGAACACTGAAGCTTTCTTT. As protein: CASSLPGHLNTEAFF.

The chain carries TRBV7-8 and TRBJ1-6; 7 nucleotides align to TRBD1. The CDR3 has 17 amino acids. Germline CDR1 reads SGHVS; CDR2 reads FQNEAQ. Trimming cost V 5 bases and J 1 base; bases outside gene matches: 8. As DNA, the CDR3 is TGTGCCAGCAGCGGACCAAGGGGGCGATCCTATAATTCACCCCTCCACTTT. It specifies CASSGPRGRSYNSPLHF. The whole variable domain, filled in from reference TRBV7-8 and TRBJ1-6, reads GAGVSQSPRYKVAKRGQDVALRCDPISGHVSLFWYQQALGQGPEFLTYFQNEAQLDKSGLPSDRFFAERPEGSVSTLKIQRTQQEDSAVYLCASSGPRGRSYNSPLHFGNGTRLTVT.

The CDR3 loop reads CASSFGQGSSPLHF. The CDR3 DNA reads TGTGCCAGCAGTTTCGGACAGGGGAGTTCACCCCTCCACTTT. The genes are TRBV28 and TRBJ1-6; 9 positions match TRBD1. V lost 3 bases, J lost 9 bases, and 3 bases stayed unmatched. Germline loops: CDR1 MDHEN, CDR2 SYDVKM. The CDR3 sequence is 14 residues long.

Only one count was recorded for this clone. The chain uses TRBV27 and TRBJ2-7; TRBD2 matches 9 bases. The V gene's germline CDR1 is MNHEY and CDR2 SMNVEV (reference sequence). V gave up 4 bases and J gave up 0 bases; unmatched junction bases: 4. This CDR3 region has 15 residues. CDR3 coding DNA: TGTGCCAGCAGTTCCCTGACTAGCGGCTCCTACGAGCAGTACTTC. As protein: CASSSLTSGSYEQYF.

The chain combines TRBV9 with TRBJ2-1, with TRBD2 matching 9 bases. V trimming: 0 bases; J trimming: 0 bases; junction bases outside the gene matches: 4. CDR3 length: 17 residues. Germline V gene lookup returns CDR1 SGDLS and CDR2 YYNGEE. CDR3 loop: CASSVEFSGSSYNEQFF. CDR3 DNA sequence: TGTGCCAGCAGCGTAGAATTTAGCGGGAGCTCCTACAATGAGCAGTTCTTC.

As concerns this clone: The sample holds other DNA sequences that translate to the same CDR3. The rearrangement links TRBV6-5 to TRBJ2-5; D is perhaps TRBD1 (5 bases). Trimming stripped 0 bases from V and 4 bases from J, with 9 bases between. The CDR3 is 14 amino acids. The V gene's germline CDR1 is MNHEY and CDR2 SVGAGI. CDR3 residues: CASSYSTGGETQYF. CDR3 sequence (DNA): TGTGCCAGCAGTTACTCTACAGGTGGAGAGACCCAGTACTTC.

A note on this clone: Other nucleotide sequences in the sample specify the same CDR3. The chain employs TRBV27 and TRBJ2-7, with D possibly TRBD1 on 6 matching bases. Between the trimmed V and J ends, which lost 2 bases and 0 bases, there was a span of 8 bases. Germline V gene lookup returns CDR1 MNHEY and CDR2 SMNVEV (reference sequence). The CDR3 consists of 14 residues. The DNA for the CDR3 is TGTGCCAGCAGTTTAACAGGGAGCTCCTACGAGCAGTACTTC. Translation gives CASSLTGSSYEQYF.

The table lists this clone with a count of one. V is TRBV30 and J is TRBJ2-7; TRBD1 matches at 9 bases. After removal of 0 bases from V and 3 bases from J, the junction contained 3 bases not matched to a gene. Germline V gene sequence: CDR1 GTSNPN, CDR2 SVGIG (reference sequence). This CDR3 has 14 residues. In nucleotides, the CDR3 is TGTGCCTGGAGTGTAGGACAGGGGCTCTACGAGCAGTACTTC. Protein: CAWSVGQGLYEQYF. Full variable domain (missing parts from reference TRBV30 and TRBJ2-7): SQTIHQWPATLVQPVGSPLSLECTVEGTSNPNLYWYRQAAGRGLQLLFYSVGIGQISSEVPQNLSASRPQDRQFILSSKKLLLSDSGFYLCAWSVGQGLYEQYFGPGTRLTVT.

This clone showed up just once. V and J are TRBV5-6 and TRBJ2-1; 7 nucleotides agree with TRBD2. J gave up 4 bases and V 0 bases, and 4 bases lay outside the gene matches. Germline V gene data show CDR1 as SGHDT and CDR2 as YYEEEE. The CDR3 has 15 amino acids. Here the CDR3 DNA reads TGTGCCAGCAGCTTGGGGACTAGTTGGTACAATGAGCAGTTCTTC. This codes for CASSLGTSWYNEQFF.

V is TRBV28 and J is TRBJ1-4; tentative D call: TRBD1 (5 bases). This CDR3 region has 16 residues. Germline V lookup: CDR1 MDHEN, CDR2 SYDVKM. The V end lost 1 base, the J end lost 6 bases, and 15 bases lay between the germline ends. The CDR3 sequence: CASSLYSGEVDEKLFF. The CDR3 DNA is TGTGCCAGCAGTTTATATTCGGGGGAGGTTGATGAAAAACTGTTTTTT.